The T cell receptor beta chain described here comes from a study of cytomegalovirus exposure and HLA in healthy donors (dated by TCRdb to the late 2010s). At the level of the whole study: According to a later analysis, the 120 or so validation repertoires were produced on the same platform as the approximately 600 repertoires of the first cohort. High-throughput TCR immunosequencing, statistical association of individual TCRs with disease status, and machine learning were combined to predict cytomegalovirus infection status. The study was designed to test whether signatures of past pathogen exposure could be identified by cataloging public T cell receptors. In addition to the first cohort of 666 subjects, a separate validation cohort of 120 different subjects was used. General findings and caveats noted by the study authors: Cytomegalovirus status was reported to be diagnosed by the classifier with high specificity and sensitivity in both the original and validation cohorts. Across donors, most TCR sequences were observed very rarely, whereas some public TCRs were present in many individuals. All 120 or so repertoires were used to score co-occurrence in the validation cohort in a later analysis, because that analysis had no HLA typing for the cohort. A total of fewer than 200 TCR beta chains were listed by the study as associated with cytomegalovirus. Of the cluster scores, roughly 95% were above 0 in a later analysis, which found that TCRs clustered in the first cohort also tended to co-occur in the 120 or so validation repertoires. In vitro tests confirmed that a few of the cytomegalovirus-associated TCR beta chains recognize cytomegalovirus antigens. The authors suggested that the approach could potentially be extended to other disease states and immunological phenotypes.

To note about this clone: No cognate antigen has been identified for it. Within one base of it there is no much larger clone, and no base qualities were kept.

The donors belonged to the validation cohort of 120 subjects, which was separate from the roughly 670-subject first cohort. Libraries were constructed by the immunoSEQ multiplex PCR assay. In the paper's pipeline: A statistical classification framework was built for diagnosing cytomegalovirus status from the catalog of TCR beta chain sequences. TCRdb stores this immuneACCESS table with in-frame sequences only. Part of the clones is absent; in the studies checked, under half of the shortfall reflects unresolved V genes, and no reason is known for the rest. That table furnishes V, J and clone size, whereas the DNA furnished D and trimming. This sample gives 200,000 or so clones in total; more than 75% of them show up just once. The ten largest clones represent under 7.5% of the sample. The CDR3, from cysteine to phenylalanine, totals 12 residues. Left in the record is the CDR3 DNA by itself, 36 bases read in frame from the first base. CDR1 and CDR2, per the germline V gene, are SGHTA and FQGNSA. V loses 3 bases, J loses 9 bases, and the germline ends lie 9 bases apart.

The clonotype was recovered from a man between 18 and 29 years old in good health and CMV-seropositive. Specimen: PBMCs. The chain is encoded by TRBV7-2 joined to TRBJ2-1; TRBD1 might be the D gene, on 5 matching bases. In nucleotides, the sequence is TGTGCCAGCAGCTTGGGCAGGGCTGAGCAGTTCTTC. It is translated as CASSLGRAEQFF.